The TCR beta chain described here comes from a study of cytomegalovirus exposure and HLA in healthy donors. This clone is a singleton in its sample. Its specificity is not known. The protocol was immunoSEQ multiplex PCR, while the TCRdb copy is restricted to in-frame clones and leaves out a portion. The sample lists 55,000 to 70,000 clones; about nine tenths were seen once. Study outcomes and limitations: Published work reported that the classifier diagnosed cytomegalovirus status with high specificity and sensitivity. Specificity of a few CMV-associated chains for CMV antigens was verified in vitro. Cytomegalovirus association was listed for 164 TCR beta chains.

The receptor comes from a man aged 18 to 29 in good health and CMV-seronegative. The sample taken for sequencing was PBMCs.

The CDR3 DNA is TGTGCCAGCAGCTTACCTTCCGGGACAGGGGGCTACTATGGCTACACCTTC. Translation: CASSLPSGTGGYYGYTF. The chain has TRBV7-2 and TRBJ1-2; 12 nucleotides agree with TRBD1. The V gene end was trimmed by 2 bases and the J gene end by 3 bases; junction bases not matched to a gene: 7. The germline gives CDR1 SGHTA, CDR2 FQGNSA. This CDR3 has 17 amino acids.